The source of this TCR beta chain is a study of technical replicates of blood from a handful of donors. Trimming shortened V by 7 bases and J by 3 bases, and 18 bases separated the two germline ends. Germline CDR1 MNHEY, CDR2 SVGAGI. CDR3 size: 15 residues. The repertoire was sequenced with immunoSEQ multiplex PCR; TCRdb's copy has only in-frame clones and lacks some. The sample shows more than 90,000 clones, roughly 95% of them seen only once. The receptor was derived from a human donor in good health. V usage is TRBV6-5 and J usage is TRBJ1-1; no clear D. Material for sequencing was T cells isolated from PBMCs. CDR3 protein: CASNVFSGRDTEAFF. The CDR3 DNA reads TGTGCCAGCAACGTCTTCTCTGGGAGGGACACTGAAGCTTTCTTT.